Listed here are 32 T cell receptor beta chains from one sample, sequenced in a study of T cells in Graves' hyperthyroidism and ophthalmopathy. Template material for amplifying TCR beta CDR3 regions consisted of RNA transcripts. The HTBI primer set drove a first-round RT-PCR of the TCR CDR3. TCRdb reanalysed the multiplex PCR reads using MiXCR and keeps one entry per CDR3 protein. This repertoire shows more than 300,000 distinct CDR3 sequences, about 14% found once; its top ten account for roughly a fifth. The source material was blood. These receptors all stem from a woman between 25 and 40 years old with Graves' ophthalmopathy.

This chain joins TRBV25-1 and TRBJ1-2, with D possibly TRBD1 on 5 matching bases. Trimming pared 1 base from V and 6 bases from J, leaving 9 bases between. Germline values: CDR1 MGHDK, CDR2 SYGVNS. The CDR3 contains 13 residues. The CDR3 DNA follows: TGTGCCAGCAGTGAATCAGGGTCTGATGGCTACACCTTC. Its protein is CASSESGSDGYTF.

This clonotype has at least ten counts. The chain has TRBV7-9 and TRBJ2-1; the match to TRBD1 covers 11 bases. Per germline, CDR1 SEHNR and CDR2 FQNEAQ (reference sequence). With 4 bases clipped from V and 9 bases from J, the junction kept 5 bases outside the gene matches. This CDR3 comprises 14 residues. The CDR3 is CASSSGQGAGEQFF. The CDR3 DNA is TGTGCCAGCAGCTCAGGACAGGGGGCCGGTGAGCAGTTCTTC. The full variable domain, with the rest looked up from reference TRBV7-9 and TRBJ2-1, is DTGVSQNPRHKITKRGQNVTFRCDPISEHNRLYWYRQTLGQGPEFLTYFQNEAQLEKSRLLSDRFSAERPKGSFSTLEIQRTEQGDSAMYLCASSSGQGAGEQFFGPGTRLTVL.

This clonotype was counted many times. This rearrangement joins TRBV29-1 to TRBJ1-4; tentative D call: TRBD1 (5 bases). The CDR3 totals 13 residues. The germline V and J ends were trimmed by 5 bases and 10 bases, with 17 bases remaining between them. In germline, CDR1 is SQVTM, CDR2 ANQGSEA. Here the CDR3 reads CSVSVTDKGKLFF. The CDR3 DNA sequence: TGCAGCGTTTCCGTGACAGATAAGGGAAAACTGTTTTTT.

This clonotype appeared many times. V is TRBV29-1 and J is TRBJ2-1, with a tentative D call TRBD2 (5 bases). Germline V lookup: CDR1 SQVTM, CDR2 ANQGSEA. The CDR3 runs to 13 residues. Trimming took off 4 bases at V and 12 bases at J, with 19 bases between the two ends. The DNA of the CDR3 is TGCAGCGTTGTCATGCGGGTCCAGAGTGTGCAGTTCTTC. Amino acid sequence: CSVVMRVQSVQFF.

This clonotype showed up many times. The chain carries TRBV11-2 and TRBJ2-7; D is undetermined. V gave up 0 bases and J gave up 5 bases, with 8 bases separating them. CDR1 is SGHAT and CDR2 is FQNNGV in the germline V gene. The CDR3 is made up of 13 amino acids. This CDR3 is CASSLESHDEQYF. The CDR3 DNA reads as TGTGCCAGCAGCTTAGAGTCTCACGACGAGCAGTACTTC.

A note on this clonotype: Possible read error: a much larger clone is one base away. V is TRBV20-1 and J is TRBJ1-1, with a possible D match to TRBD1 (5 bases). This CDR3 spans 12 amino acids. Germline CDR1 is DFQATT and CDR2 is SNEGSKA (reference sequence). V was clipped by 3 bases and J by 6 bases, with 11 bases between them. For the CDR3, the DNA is TGCAGTGCTAGGAGGGGAGCCGCTGAAGCTTTCTTT. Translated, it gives CSARRGAAEAFF.

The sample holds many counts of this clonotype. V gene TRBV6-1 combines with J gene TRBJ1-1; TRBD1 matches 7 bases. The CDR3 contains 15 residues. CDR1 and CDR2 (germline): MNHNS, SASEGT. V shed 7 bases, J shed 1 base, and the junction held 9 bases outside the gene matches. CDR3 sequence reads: CASKYLQGGNTEAFF. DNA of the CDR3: TGTGCCAGCAAGTATTTGCAGGGGGGGAACACTGAAGCTTTCTTT.

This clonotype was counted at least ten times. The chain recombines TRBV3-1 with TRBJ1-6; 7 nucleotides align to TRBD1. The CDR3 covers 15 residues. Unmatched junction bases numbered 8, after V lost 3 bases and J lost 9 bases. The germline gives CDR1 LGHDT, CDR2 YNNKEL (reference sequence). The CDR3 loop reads CASSHSDRVFSPLHF. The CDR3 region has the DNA TGTGCCAGCAGCCATTCAGACAGGGTTTTTTCACCCCTCCACTTT.

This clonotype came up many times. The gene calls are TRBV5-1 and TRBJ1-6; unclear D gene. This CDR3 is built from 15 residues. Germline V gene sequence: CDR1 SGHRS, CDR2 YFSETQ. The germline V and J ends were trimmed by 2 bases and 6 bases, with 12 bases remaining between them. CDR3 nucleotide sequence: TGCGCCAGCAGCTTTTTCGGAGGACCTAATTCACCCCTCCACTTT. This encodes CASSFFGGPNSPLHF.

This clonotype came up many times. The CDR3 region is CASSHGRRGLFGNQPQHF. The CDR3 DNA reads as TGTGCCAGCAGTCACGGGCGGAGGGGGTTGTTCGGCAATCAGCCCCAGCATTTT. The chain employs TRBV7-8 and TRBJ1-5; tentatively, D is TRBD1 (6 bases). Trimming took off 6 bases at V and 2 bases at J, with 23 bases between the two ends. This CDR3 contains 18 residues. The germline V gene has CDR1 SGHVS and CDR2 FQNEAQ.

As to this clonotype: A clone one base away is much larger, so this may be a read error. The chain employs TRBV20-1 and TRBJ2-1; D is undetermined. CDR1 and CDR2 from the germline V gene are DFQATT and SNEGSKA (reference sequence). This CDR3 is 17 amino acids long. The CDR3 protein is CSARDVPLLAGRNGQFF. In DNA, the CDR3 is TGCAGTGCTAGAGATGTTCCTCTCCTCGCAGGTAGGAATGGGCAGTTCTTC.

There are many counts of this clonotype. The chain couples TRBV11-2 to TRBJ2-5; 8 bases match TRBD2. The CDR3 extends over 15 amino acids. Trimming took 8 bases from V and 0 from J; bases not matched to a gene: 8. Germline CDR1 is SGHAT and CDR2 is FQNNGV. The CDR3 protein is CASGPGLGHQETQYF. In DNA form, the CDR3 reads TGTGCCAGCGGCCCGGGACTAGGACACCAAGAGACCCAGTACTTC.

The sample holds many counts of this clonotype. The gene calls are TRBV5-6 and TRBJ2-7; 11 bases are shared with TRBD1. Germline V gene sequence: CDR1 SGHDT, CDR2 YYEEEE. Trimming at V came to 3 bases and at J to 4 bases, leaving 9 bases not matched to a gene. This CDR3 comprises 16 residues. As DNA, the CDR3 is TGTGCCAGCAGCTCAGCCCGGACAGGGGGCTTGTACGAGCAGTACTTC. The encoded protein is CASSSARTGGLYEQYF.

The CDR3: CASSSQYDYGYTF. CDR3 nucleotides: TGTGCCAGTAGCTCACAATATGACTATGGCTACACCTTC. The genes are TRBV19 and TRBJ1-2; D gene ambiguous. The CDR3 length is 13 residues. CDR1 is LNHDA, CDR2 SQIVND, per germline (reference sequence). The V end was cut by 6 bases, the J end by 3 bases, with 11 bases between.

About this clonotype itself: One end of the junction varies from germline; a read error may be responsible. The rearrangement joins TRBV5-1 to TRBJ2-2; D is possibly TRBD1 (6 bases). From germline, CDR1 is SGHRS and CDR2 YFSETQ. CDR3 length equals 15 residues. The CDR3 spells CASSSGQGFAGEPFF. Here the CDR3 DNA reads TGCGCCAGCAGCTCGGGACAAGGGTTCGCCGGGGAGCCGTTTTTT.

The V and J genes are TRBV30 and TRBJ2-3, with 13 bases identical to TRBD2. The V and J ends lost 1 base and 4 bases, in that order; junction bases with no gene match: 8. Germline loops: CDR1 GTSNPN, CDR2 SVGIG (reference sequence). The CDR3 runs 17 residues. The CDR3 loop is CAWSAMGLAGIPDTQYF. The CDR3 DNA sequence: TGTGCCTGGAGTGCGATGGGACTAGCGGGGATCCCAGATACGCAGTATTTT.

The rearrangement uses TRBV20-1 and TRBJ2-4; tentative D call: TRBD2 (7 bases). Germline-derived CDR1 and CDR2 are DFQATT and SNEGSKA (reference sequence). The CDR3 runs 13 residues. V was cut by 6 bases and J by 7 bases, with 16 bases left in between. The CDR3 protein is CSAKGGDWNIQYF. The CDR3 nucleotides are TGCAGTGCCAAAGGGGGGGATTGGAACATTCAGTACTTC.

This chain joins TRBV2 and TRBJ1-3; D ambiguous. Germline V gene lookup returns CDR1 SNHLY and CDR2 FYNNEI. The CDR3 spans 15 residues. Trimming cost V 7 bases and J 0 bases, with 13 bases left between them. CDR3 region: CASTFLAYSGNTIYF. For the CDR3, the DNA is TGTGCCAGCACCTTTCTAGCCTACTCTGGAAACACCATATATTTT. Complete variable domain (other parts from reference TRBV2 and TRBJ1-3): EPEVTQTPSHQVTQMGQEVILRCVPISNHLYFYWYRQILGQKVEFLVSFYNNEISEKSEIFDDQFSVERPDGSNFTLKIRSTKLEDSAMYFCASTFLAYSGNTIYFGEGSWLTVV.

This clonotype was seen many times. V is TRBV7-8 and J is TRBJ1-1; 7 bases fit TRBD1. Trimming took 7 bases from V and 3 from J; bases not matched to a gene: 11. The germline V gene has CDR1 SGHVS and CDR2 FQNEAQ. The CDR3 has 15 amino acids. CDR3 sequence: CASTPSGTAHTEAFF. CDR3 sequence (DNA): TGTGCCAGCACCCCAAGCGGGACAGCACACACTGAAGCTTTCTTT.

CDR3 region: CASSLGEAQYF. The CDR3 DNA follows: TGTGCCAGCAGCTTAGGCGAAGCCCAGTACTTC. J is TRBJ2-5 and V is TRBV11-2; D gene unclear. Germline V lookup: CDR1 SGHAT, CDR2 FQNNGV. V was pared by 1 base and J by 9 bases, with 6 bases between. The CDR3 contains 11 residues.

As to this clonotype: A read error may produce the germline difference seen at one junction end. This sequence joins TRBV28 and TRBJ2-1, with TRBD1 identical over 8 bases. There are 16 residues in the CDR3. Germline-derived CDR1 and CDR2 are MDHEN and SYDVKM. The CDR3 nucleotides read TGTGCCAGCAGGCGCTCCGACAGGGGTTCCTACGATGAGCAGTTCTTC. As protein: CASRRSDRGSYDEQFF.

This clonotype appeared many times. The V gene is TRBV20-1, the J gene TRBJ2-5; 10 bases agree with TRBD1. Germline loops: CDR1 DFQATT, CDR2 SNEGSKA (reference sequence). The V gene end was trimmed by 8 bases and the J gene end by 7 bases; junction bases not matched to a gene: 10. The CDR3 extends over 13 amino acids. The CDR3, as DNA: TGCAGTTCGACGGGACAGGGGCTCGGGACCCAGTACTTC. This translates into CSSTGQGLGTQYF.

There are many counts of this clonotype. The CDR3 here is CSAPWPIVQYF. The CDR3 bases are TGCAGTGCTCCCTGGCCCATTGTGCAGTATTTT. The chain is built from TRBV20-1 and TRBJ2-3; D is unresolved. V was shortened by 5 bases and J by 11 bases, with 14 bases between the two germline ends. Germline V gives CDR1 DFQATT, CDR2 SNEGSKA (reference sequence). This CDR3 is built from 11 residues.

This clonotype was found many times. Written as DNA, the CDR3 is TGTGCCAGTAGTTACTTGGGACAGGCCCGCGATTATGGCTACACCTTC. Its protein product is CASSYLGQARDYGYTF. This chain connects TRBV19 to TRBJ1-2, with 8 bases identical to TRBD1. The V and J ends lost 5 bases and 5 bases, in that order; junction bases with no gene match: 13. Germline values: CDR1 LNHDA, CDR2 SQIVND (reference sequence). The CDR3 has 16 amino acids.

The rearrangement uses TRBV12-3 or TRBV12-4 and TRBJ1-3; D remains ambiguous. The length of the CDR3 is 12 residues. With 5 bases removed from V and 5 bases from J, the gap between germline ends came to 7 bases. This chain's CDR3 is CASSTRRNTIYF. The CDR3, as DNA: TGTGCCAGCAGTACCCGACGAAACACCATATATTTT.

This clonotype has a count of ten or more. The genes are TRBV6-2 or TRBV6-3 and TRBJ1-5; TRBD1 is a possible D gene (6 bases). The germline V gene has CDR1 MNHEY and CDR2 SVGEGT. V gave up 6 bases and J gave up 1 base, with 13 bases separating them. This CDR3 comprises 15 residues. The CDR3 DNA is TGTGCCAGCAGAAACACAGGGACCAGCAATCAGCCCCAGCATTTT. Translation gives CASRNTGTSNQPQHF.

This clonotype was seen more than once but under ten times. The DNA of the CDR3 is TGTGCCAGCAGCTTGTCGGGGGGCGCTTATGGCTACACCTTC. It yields the protein CASSLSGGAYGYTF. The chain recombines TRBV12-3 or TRBV12-4 with TRBJ1-2; the D gene is possibly TRBD1 (6 bases). The CDR3 loop spans 14 amino acids. The V gene lost 6 bases and the J gene lost 5 bases, with 16 bases spanning the gap.

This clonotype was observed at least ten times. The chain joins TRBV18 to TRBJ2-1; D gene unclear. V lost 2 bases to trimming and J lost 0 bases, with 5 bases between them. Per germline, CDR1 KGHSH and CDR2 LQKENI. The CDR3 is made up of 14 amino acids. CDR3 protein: CASSPTGSYNEQFF. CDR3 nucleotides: TGTGCCAGCTCACCAACTGGCTCCTACAATGAGCAGTTCTTC.

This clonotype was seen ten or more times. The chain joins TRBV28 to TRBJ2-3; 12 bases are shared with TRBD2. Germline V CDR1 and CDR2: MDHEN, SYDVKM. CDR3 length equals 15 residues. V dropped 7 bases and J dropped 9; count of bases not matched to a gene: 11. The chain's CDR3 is CASTTSGGPTQTQYF. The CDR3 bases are TGTGCCAGCACTACTAGCGGGGGGCCAACCCAGACGCAGTATTTT.

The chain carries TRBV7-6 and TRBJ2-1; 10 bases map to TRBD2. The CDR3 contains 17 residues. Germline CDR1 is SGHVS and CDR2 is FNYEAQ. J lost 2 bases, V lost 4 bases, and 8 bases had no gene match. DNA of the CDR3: TGTGCCAGCAGCTACCGTCTAGCGGGGGCTGCCTACAATGAGCAGTTCTTC. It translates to CASSYRLAGAAYNEQFF.

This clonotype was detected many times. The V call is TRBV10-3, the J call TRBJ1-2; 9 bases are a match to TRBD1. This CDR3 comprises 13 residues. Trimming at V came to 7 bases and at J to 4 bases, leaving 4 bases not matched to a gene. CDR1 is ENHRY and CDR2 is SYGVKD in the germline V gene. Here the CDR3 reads CAITTGGRYGYTF. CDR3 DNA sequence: TGTGCCATCACTACAGGGGGCCGCTATGGCTACACCTTC.

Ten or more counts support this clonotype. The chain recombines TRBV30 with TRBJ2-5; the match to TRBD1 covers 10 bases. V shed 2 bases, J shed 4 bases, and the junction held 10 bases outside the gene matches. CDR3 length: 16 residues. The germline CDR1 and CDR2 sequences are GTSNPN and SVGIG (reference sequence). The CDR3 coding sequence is TGTGCCTGGAGTCTCACGACAGGGGGCTTTCGAGAGACCCAGTACTTC. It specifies CAWSLTTGGFRETQYF.